Presented here are 14 T cell receptor beta chains from one specimen sequenced in a study of T-cell reconstitution after alpha-beta-depleted transplantation in children. TCRbeta library preparation incorporated unique molecular identifiers. TCRdb passed the PCR reads through MiXCR, listing each CDR3 protein once. The table lists some 640,000 distinct CDR3 sequences, roughly 15% of them singletons. The source material was PBMCs from the stem cell graft donor, sampled from the stem cell graft. The origin of the receptors is a human donor who donated a stem cell graft to a child with acute myeloid leukemia.

The chain joins TRBV27 to TRBJ2-5; D gene uncertain. The CDR3 extends over 10 amino acids. Germline CDR1 is MNHEY and CDR2 is SMNVEV (reference sequence). V dropped 10 bases and J dropped 2 bases, with 5 bases sitting between them. The CDR3 nucleotides read TGTGCCATCCGGCAAGAGACCCAGTACTTC. This gives the protein CAIRQETQYF.

This clonotype was observed at least ten times. The chain employs TRBV9 and TRBJ2-1; a weak D match, TRBD2 (6 bases). Germline CDR1 SGDLS, CDR2 YYNGEE. CDR3 size: 13 residues. V was clipped by 4 bases and J by 8 bases, with 13 bases between them. This CDR3 is CASSPFRDYEQFF. CDR3 nucleotides: TGTGCCAGCAGCCCGTTCCGGGACTATGAGCAGTTCTTC.

J is TRBJ1-5 and V is TRBV4-3; weak D call: TRBD1 (6 bases). Deletions cut 0 bases from V and 6 bases from J, with 18 bases between. The CDR3 runs 17 residues. In germline, CDR1 is LGHNA, CDR2 YSLEER. CDR3 in amino acids: CASSQDLDLGALQPQHF. The CDR3 DNA reads as TGCGCCAGCAGCCAAGATCTCGATCTGGGGGCCCTTCAGCCCCAGCATTTT.

The chain recombines TRBV6-2 or TRBV6-3 with TRBJ2-4; D is ambiguous. The CDR3 contains 17 residues. The germline gives CDR1 MNHEY, CDR2 SVGEGT. V was pared by 2 bases and J by 0 bases, with 14 bases between. The CDR3 nucleotides are TGTGCCAGCAGTTACGGGAAGGGAACCTTAGCCAAAAACATTCAGTACTTC. It encodes CASSYGKGTLAKNIQYF.

The sample holds many counts of this clonotype. The chain has TRBV6-2 or TRBV6-3 and TRBJ2-1; the match to TRBD2 covers 9 bases. V lost 9 bases, J lost 0 bases, and 12 bases stayed unmatched. The CDR3 sequence is 17 residues long. Germline CDR1 and CDR2: MNHEY and SVGEGT. CDR3 sequence reads: CASRWETSGSSYNEQFF. The CDR3 DNA reads as TGTGCCAGTAGGTGGGAGACTAGCGGCAGCTCCTACAATGAGCAGTTCTTC.

This clonotype was picked up a small number of times. The chain combines TRBV12-3 or TRBV12-4 with TRBJ1-1; D not resolved. V lost 8 bases and J lost 2, with 6 bases in between. This CDR3 has 11 residues. CDR3 sequence: CASRFNTEAFF. In nucleotides, the CDR3 is TGTGCCAGCCGGTTTAACACTGAAGCTTTCTTT.

To note about this clonotype: Being one base from a much bigger clone, this may be a read error. The rearrangement links TRBV20-1 to TRBJ2-5; TRBD2 matches 7 bases. The CDR3 length is 17 residues. CDR1 and CDR2 from the germline V gene are DFQATT and SNEGSKA (reference sequence). For the CDR3, the DNA is TGCTGTGCTAGCTTTTCGGGGAGGGGCAGGAACGTGGAGACCCAGTACTTC. It translates to CCASFSGRGRNVETQYF.

This clonotype was seen repeatedly, ten times or more. The chain uses TRBV4-2 and TRBJ1-4; 10 positions match TRBD1. Germline assignment: CDR1 LGHNA and CDR2 YNFKEQ. After removal of 4 bases from V and 6 bases from J, the junction contained 8 bases not matched to a gene. The length of the CDR3 is 16 residues. Here the CDR3 reads CASSPRWGTGDEKLFF. As DNA, the CDR3 is TGTGCCAGCAGCCCCCGTTGGGGGACAGGGGATGAAAAACTGTTTTTT.

This chain uses TRBV11-3 with TRBJ1-4; perhaps TRBD1 as D (5 bases). Germline CDR1 reads SGHNT; CDR2 reads YENEEA. CDR3 size: 14 residues. Between the trimmed V and J ends, which lost 4 bases and 5 bases, there was a span of 11 bases. The CDR3 loop is CASSSGVTNEKLFF. DNA of the CDR3: TGTGCCAGCAGCTCGGGGGTCACGAATGAAAAACTGTTTTTT. The variable domain in full, completed from reference TRBV11-3 and TRBJ1-4, reads EAGVVQSPRYKIIEKKQPVAFWCNPISGHNTLYWYLQNLGQGPELLIRYENEEAVDDSQLPKDRFSAERLKGVDSTLKIQPAELGDSAVYLCASSSGVTNEKLFFGSGTQLSVL.

This clonotype was picked up a small number of times. This sequence joins TRBV7-2 and TRBJ2-3, with D perhaps matching TRBD1 or TRBD2 (6 bases each). The CDR3 totals 14 residues. V lost 5 bases, J lost 8 bases, and 17 bases lay in between. Germline values: CDR1 SGHTA, CDR2 FQGNSA. The CDR3 nucleotides read TGTGCCAGCAGCCCCGAGGGGGGTCCAGCTACGCAGTATTTT. This gives the protein CASSPEGGPATQYF.

This clonotype was found a few times. V gene TRBV6-1 combines with J gene TRBJ1-1; D gene unclear. Trimming took 7 bases from V and 8 from J, leaving 20 bases between them. The germline gives CDR1 MNHNS, CDR2 SASEGT. The CDR3 spans 14 residues. As DNA, the CDR3 is TGTGCCAGCACCCCTCCACCTGGGGAAACAGAAGCTTTCTTT. It codes for CASTPPPGETEAFF.

For the CDR3, the DNA is TGTGCCAGCAGCCCGACCTGGGGGGCTGAAGCTTTCTTT. It translates to CASSPTWGAEAFF. The V call is TRBV7-2, the J call TRBJ1-1, with D possibly TRBD1 on 5 matching bases. The germline V gene has CDR1 SGHTA and CDR2 FQGNSA. Deletions cut 5 bases from V and 6 bases from J, with 13 bases between. This CDR3 comprises 13 residues.

This clonotype appeared a single time. With a much larger clone just one base away, this may be a read error. J is TRBJ2-1 and V is TRBV12-3 or TRBV12-4; a possible D gene is TRBD2 (5 bases). The CDR3 is 16 residues long. CDR3 nucleotides: TGTGCCAGCAGCCCTACTGACTACGGCCTCCTCAATGAGCAGTCCTTC. Encoded protein: CASSPTDYGLLNEQSF.

This clonotype was picked up many times. V usage is TRBV12-3 or TRBV12-4 and J usage is TRBJ2-4; D is perhaps TRBD2 (6 bases). This CDR3 is built from 15 residues. Trimming left V 3 bases short and J 0 bases short, with 9 bases between. CDR3 sequence: CASSFSGLAKNIQYF. DNA for the CDR3: TGTGCCAGCAGTTTTAGCGGTCTAGCCAAAAACATTCAGTACTTC.